This T cell receptor (beta chain) was documented in a study of response to subunit inactivated influenza vaccine. This clonotype was detected many times. Antigen: not known. TCRdb fed the RT-PCR reads into MiXCR, producing one record per CDR3 protein. The sample yields 500,000 to 600,000 distinct CDR3 sequences, 10% to 15% seen once. General study results and limits: The authors put forward the suggestion that each seasonal influenza vaccination may bring in only a limited number of new T cells.

The sample here was PBMCs from blood, taken roughly 48 days after vaccination. This receptor was identified in a man in his fifties or sixties who received an inactivated influenza vaccine.

DNA of the CDR3: TGTGCCAGCAGTTTTCTCCCCGATACGCAGTATTTT. Translation: CASSFLPDTQYF. The V call is TRBV12-3 or TRBV12-4, the J call TRBJ2-3; no clear D gene. The germline V and J ends were trimmed by 3 bases and 6 bases, with 7 bases remaining between them. The CDR3 contains 12 residues.